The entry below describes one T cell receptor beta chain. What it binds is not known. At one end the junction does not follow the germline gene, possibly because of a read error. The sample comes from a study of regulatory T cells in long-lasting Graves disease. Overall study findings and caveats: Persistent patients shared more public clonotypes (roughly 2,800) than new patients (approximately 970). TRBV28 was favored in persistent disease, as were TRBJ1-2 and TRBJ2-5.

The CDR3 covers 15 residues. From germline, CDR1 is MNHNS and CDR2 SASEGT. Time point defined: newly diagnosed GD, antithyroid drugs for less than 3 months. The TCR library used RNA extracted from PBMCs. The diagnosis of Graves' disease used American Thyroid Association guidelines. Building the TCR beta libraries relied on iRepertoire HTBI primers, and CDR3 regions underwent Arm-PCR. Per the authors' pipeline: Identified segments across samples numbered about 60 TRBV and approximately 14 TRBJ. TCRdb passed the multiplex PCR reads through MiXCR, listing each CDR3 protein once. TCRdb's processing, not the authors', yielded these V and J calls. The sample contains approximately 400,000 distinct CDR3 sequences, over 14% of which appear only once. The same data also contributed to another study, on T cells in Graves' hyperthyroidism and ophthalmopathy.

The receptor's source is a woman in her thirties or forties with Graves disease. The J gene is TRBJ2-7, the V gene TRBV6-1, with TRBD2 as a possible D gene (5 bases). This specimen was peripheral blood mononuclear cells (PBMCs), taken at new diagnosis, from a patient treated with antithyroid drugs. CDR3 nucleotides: TGCGCCAGCGGCCAAGCGGCGGAGAGCTCCTACGAGCAGTACTTC. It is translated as CASGQAAESSYEQYF.